The next 4 T cell receptor beta chains were all read from a single sample in a study of blood T cell repertoires in COVID-19. Only in-frame clones appear in the TCRdb table, and some are missing; sequencing was by immunoSEQ multiplex PCR. The sample has about 310,000 clones; about nine tenths are singletons. Sequences were obtained from peripheral blood. The receptors shown here come from a man over 45 with active or convalescent COVID-19.

V gene TRBV10-3 combines with J gene TRBJ1-2, with a possible D match to TRBD1 (5 bases). Trimming shortened V by 5 bases and J by 8 bases, and 9 bases separated the two germline ends. From germline, CDR1 is ENHRY and CDR2 SYGVKD. This CDR3 contains 11 residues. Written as DNA, the CDR3 is TGTGCCATCAGTCAGGGTAGCGGCTACACCTTC. Its translation is CAISQGSGYTF.

The genes are TRBV6-1 and TRBJ1-6; TRBD1 is a possible D gene (6 bases). This CDR3 is 16 amino acids long. V was clipped by 4 bases and J by 3 bases, with 13 bases between them. CDR1 and CDR2 from the germline V gene are MNHNS and SASEGT. The CDR3 protein is CASSVQGLYYNSPLHF. In DNA, the CDR3 is TGTGCCAGCAGTGTACAGGGACTATACTATAATTCACCCCTCCACTTT.

This clone was detected once. The CDR3 loop reads CASSLSGAANYGYTF. The CDR3 DNA reads TGTGCCAGCAGCTTGAGCGGGGCGGCGAACTATGGCTACACCTTC. The chain couples TRBV28 to TRBJ1-2; possibly TRBD1 for D (5 bases). The V end was cut by 6 bases, the J end by 2 bases, with 16 bases between. The CDR3 consists of 15 residues. Germline assignment: CDR1 MDHEN and CDR2 SYDVKM.

This clone was detected once. The V gene is TRBV10-3, the J gene TRBJ1-5, with TRBD1 matching 10 bases. The junction had 5 bases not matched to a gene; V was cut back by 6 bases and J by 6 bases. Germline V lookup: CDR1 ENHRY, CDR2 SYGVKD. The CDR3 has 14 residues. The CDR3 sequence: CAISGTGESQPQHF. The CDR3 DNA follows: TGTGCCATCAGCGGGACAGGGGAAAGTCAGCCCCAGCATTTT.